Listed below are T cell receptor beta chains from one sample, sequenced in a study of cytomegalovirus exposure and HLA in healthy donors. This table comes from immunoSEQ multiplex PCR, and its TCRdb copy is limited to in-frame clones, with some not included. In the table there are fewer than 250,000 clones, roughly 80% of which are singletons. The sample consisted of PBMCs. The receptor source for this set is a man aged 35-49 years in good health and CMV-seropositive. Each CDR3 is given with its conserved first and last residue.

J gene: TRBJ1-2
V gene: TRBV5-1
CDR3 protein: CASSLGQGRDYGYTF

J gene: TRBJ2-1
V gene: TRBV5-1
CDR3 protein: CASGSAASGHYNEQFF

J gene: TRBJ2-5
V gene: TRBV18
CDR3 protein: CASSPLAGGLETQYF

J gene: TRBJ1-4
V gene: TRBV18
CDR3 protein: CASSRTLNEKLFF

J gene: TRBJ2-1
V gene: TRBV6-5
CDR3 protein: CASSYPRGSQGNEQFF

J gene: TRBJ1-1
V gene: TRBV19
CDR3 protein: CASSSVMNTEAFF

J gene: TRBJ1-4
V gene: TRBV2
CDR3 protein: CASTDQGAVNEKLFF

J gene: TRBJ1-2
V gene: TRBV5-6
CDR3 protein: CASSSDGRGYTF

J gene: TRBJ2-6
V gene: TRBV29-1
CDR3 protein: CSARLAGGTGANVLTF

J gene: TRBJ1-1
V gene: TRBV15
CDR3 protein: CATSRDWSPPGGTEAFF

J gene: TRBJ1-1
V gene: TRBV27
CDR3 protein: CASSLNGGTEAFF

J gene: TRBJ1-5
V gene: TRBV4-1
CDR3 protein: CASSYTGGSNQPQHF

J gene: TRBJ2-1
V gene: TRBV18
CDR3 protein: CASAASSYNEQFF

J gene: TRBJ1-1
V gene: TRBV27
CDR3 protein: CASRLTGGDTEAFF

J gene: TRBJ1-1
V gene: TRBV7-9
CDR3 protein: CASSFFTENTEAFF

J gene: TRBJ1-1
V gene: TRBV5-1
CDR3 protein: CASSYREGMNTEAFF

J gene: TRBJ1-4
V gene: TRBV28
CDR3 protein: CASRADGSTNEKLFF

J gene: TRBJ2-3
V gene: TRBV5-4
CDR3 protein: CVSSLAPGANTDTQYF

J gene: TRBJ2-1
V gene: TRBV4-1
CDR3 protein: CASSQEHRGGNEQFF

J gene: TRBJ1-5
V gene: TRBV7-3
CDR3 protein: CASSLLGGSNQPQHF

J gene: TRBJ2-4
V gene: TRBV5-1
CDR3 protein: CASSLTSGRLGNIQYF

J gene: TRBJ1-5
V gene: TRBV7-2
CDR3 protein: CASSSYYQPQHF

J gene: TRBJ2-1
V gene: TRBV2
CDR3 protein: CATGTGGIYNEQFF

J gene: TRBJ1-2
V gene: TRBV6-1
CDR3 protein: CASSEGLRQGYGYTF

J gene: TRBJ1-6
V gene: TRBV18
CDR3 protein: CASSPVQDNSPLHF

J gene: TRBJ2-5
V gene: TRBV30
CDR3 protein: CAWSVLRTSQETQYF